This T cell receptor (beta chain) originates from a study of CD8 T cells in Susac syndrome. RNA totalling about 0.45 to 1 ug underwent reverse transcription with random hexamers. In TCRdb, the immunoSEQ multiplex PCR reads were re-called with MiXCR into one record per CDR3 protein. The table lists approximately 180,000 distinct CDR3 sequences, approximately 93% of them singletons. TEMRA cells were FACS-enriched, while CD8+ and CD4+ T cells were negatively isolated. The germline V gene has CDR1 KGHDR and CDR2 SFDVKD. This CDR3 comprises 18 residues. The germline V and J ends were trimmed by 0 bases and 0 bases, with 14 bases remaining between them.

This clonotype originated in a human donor with multiple sclerosis. The rearrangement uses TRBV24-1 and TRBJ2-1, with D maybe TRBD1 (5 bases). The sample taken for sequencing was CD4+ T cells from PBMCs. The DNA for the CDR3 is TGTGCCACCAGTGATTTGCGATCAGGGCTATTCTCCTACAATGAGCAGTTCTTC. Its translation: CATSDLRSGLFSYNEQFF.